The 16 T cell receptor beta chains given below trace back to one sample, sequenced in a study of cytomegalovirus exposure and HLA in healthy donors. TCRdb's copy holds only in-frame clones and misses some; the assay was immunoSEQ multiplex PCR. Of roughly 280,000 clones in the sample, approximately 83% were seen once. Sequencing was carried out using PBMCs. The receptors derive from a woman between 18 and 29 years old in good health and CMV-seronegative.

This rearrangement joins TRBV28 to TRBJ1-2; unclear D gene. CDR3 length equals 15 residues. V was trimmed by 3 bases and J by 4 bases, leaving 15 bases between them. The germline CDR1 and CDR2 sequences are MDHEN and SYDVKM. CDR3 nucleotides: TGTGCCAGCAGTTTTCGGGAGGTTTTCTCCTATGGCTACACCTTC. It specifies CASSFREVFSYGYTF.

This chain joins TRBV11-2 and TRBJ2-1; D is possibly TRBD2 (5 bases). CDR3 length equals 15 residues. Germline CDR1 and CDR2: SGHAT and FQNNGV. V was pared by 7 bases and J by 1 base, with 14 bases between. The CDR3 bases are TGTGCCAGCAAAACCATACGGGGATCCTACAATGAGCAGTTCTTC. As protein: CASKTIRGSYNEQFF.

V and J are TRBV11-2 and TRBJ1-2; 8 bases are shared with TRBD1. J was trimmed by 3 bases and V by 0 bases; bases with no gene match: 6. The CDR3 is 16 amino acids. CDR1 is SGHAT and CDR2 is FQNNGV in the germline V gene. The CDR3 DNA sequence: TGTGCCAGCAGCTTAGAAGCCGACAGGGGATACTATGGCTACACCTTC. Translated: CASSLEADRGYYGYTF.

V is TRBV2 and J is TRBJ1-3; perhaps TRBD1 as D (5 bases). CDR1 SNHLY and CDR2 FYNNEI come from the germline V gene. Trimming took 6 bases from V and 0 from J, leaving 12 bases between them. This CDR3 is 15 amino acids long. DNA of the CDR3: TGTGCCAGCAGGGCCAGGGAAGGCTCTGGAAACACCATATATTTT. Translated: CASRAREGSGNTIYF. Combining the CDR3 with reference TRBV2 and TRBJ1-3 gives the whole variable domain EPEVTQTPSHQVTQMGQEVILRCVPISNHLYFYWYRQILGQKVEFLVSFYNNEISEKSEIFDDQFSVERPDGSNFTLKIRSTKLEDSAMYFCASRAREGSGNTIYFGEGSWLTVV.

The chain joins TRBV7-9 to TRBJ2-1; 8 bases match TRBD2. This CDR3 has 15 residues. The V gene end was trimmed by 1 base and the J gene end by 7 bases; junction bases not matched to a gene: 6. Germline assignment: CDR1 SEHNR and CDR2 FQNEAQ (reference sequence). CDR3 coding DNA: TGTGCCAGCAGCTTAGTAGGGACGGGAGGGAATGAGCAGTTCTTC. Protein: CASSLVGTGGNEQFF.

The chain joins TRBV7-6 to TRBJ2-1; 7 nucleotides match TRBD2. This CDR3 spans 18 amino acids. V dropped 5 bases and J dropped 2; count of bases not matched to a gene: 15. Germline V gene lookup returns CDR1 SGHVS and CDR2 FNYEAQ. This CDR3 is CASSPRVAGLATYNEQFF. The CDR3 DNA sequence: TGTGCCAGCAGCCCCCGGGTAGCGGGCCTGGCCACCTACAATGAGCAGTTCTTC.

V gene TRBV27 combines with J gene TRBJ1-5, with D tentatively TRBD1 (5 bases). Trimming stripped 5 bases from V and 2 bases from J, with 19 bases between. The CDR3 runs 17 residues. Germline V lookup: CDR1 MNHEY, CDR2 SMNVEV (reference sequence). The CDR3 is CASSGDHWGGGNQPQHF. The CDR3 DNA is TGTGCCAGCAGTGGGGACCATTGGGGGGGTGGCAATCAGCCCCAGCATTTT.

The chain links TRBV27 to TRBJ1-2; D remains ambiguous. This CDR3 has 12 amino acids. CDR1 and CDR2 from the germline V gene are MNHEY and SMNVEV (reference sequence). The V and J ends lost 5 bases and 2 bases respectively, with 6 bases between them. The CDR3 region is CASSTNNYGYTF. DNA for the CDR3: TGTGCCAGCAGTACAAACAACTATGGCTACACCTTC.

The chain carries TRBV5-1 and TRBJ2-1; 10 bases match TRBD2. The CDR3 extends over 15 amino acids. J gave up 12 bases and V 5 bases, and 14 bases lay outside the gene matches. Germline CDR1 SGHRS, CDR2 YFSETQ. CDR3 sequence (DNA): TGCGCCAGCAGTACTAGCGGGACCGTTTCCGTGAGGCAGTTCTTC. Its protein product is CASSTSGTVSVRQFF.

The V call is TRBV10-1, the J call TRBJ2-2, with 7 positions matching TRBD2. V trimming: 10 bases; J trimming: 6 bases; junction bases outside the gene matches: 17. CDR3 size: 16 residues. From germline, CDR1 is WNHNN and CDR2 SYGVQD (reference sequence). CDR3 in DNA: TGCGCCACCTCCACGGGGGGTCCCGGATTATCCGGGGAGCTGTTTTTT. Protein product: CATSTGGPGLSGELFF.

The chain uses TRBV30 and TRBJ2-7, with D possibly TRBD2 on 5 matching bases. This CDR3 is built from 12 residues. The germline V gene encodes CDR1 GTSNPN and CDR2 SVGIG (reference sequence). V was pared by 2 bases and J by 3 bases, with 8 bases between. The CDR3 DNA is TGTGCCTGGAGTTCTGGAGGCTACGAGCAGTACTTC. Its translation is CAWSSGGYEQYF.

The table lists this clone with a count of one. V usage is TRBV30 and J usage is TRBJ1-1, with D possibly being TRBD1 (5 bases). Germline-derived CDR1 and CDR2 are GTSNPN and SVGIG (reference sequence). The CDR3 sequence is 15 residues long. The V gene lost 4 bases and the J gene lost 0 bases, with 15 bases spanning the gap. CDR3 sequence (DNA): TGTGCCTGGACCGGACCGGGACTCATGAACACTGAAGCTTTCTTT. Translating gives CAWTGPGLMNTEAFF.

The chain uses TRBV11-2 and TRBJ1-1; a possible D gene is TRBD1 (6 bases). The germline V gene has CDR1 SGHAT and CDR2 FQNNGV. V was trimmed by 3 bases and J by 14 bases, leaving 16 bases between them. This CDR3 region has 12 residues. The CDR3 sequence is CASSLSGQSSFF. For the CDR3, the DNA is TGTGCCAGCAGCTTGTCTGGACAGTCCTCCTTCTTT.

This chain joins TRBV7-7 and TRBJ2-5; 12 nucleotides align to TRBD2. CDR3 length: 15 amino acids. Germline V gene sequence: CDR1 SSHAT, CDR2 FNYEAQ (reference sequence). Trimming removed 1 base from V and 5 bases from J; junction bases left unmatched: 2. This CDR3 is CASSLGLAGVETQYF. The CDR3 nucleotides are TGTGCCAGCAGCTTAGGACTAGCGGGAGTGGAGACCCAGTACTTC.

As for this clone: The sample contains more than one DNA sequence encoding this CDR3. The V gene is TRBV7-6, the J gene TRBJ1-2, with 7 nucleotides matching TRBD1. CDR3 size: 14 residues. The junction had 8 bases not matched to a gene; V was cut back by 5 bases and J by 5 bases. Germline values: CDR1 SGHVS, CDR2 FNYEAQ. The CDR3 reads CASSPLDRFYGYTF. CDR3 coding DNA: TGTGCCAGCAGCCCCCTGGACAGGTTTTATGGCTACACCTTC.

V usage is TRBV19 and J usage is TRBJ2-7; D unclear. Germline V lookup: CDR1 LNHDA, CDR2 SQIVND (reference sequence). V was pared by 6 bases and J by 1 base, with 16 bases between. CDR3 length: 15 amino acids. The chain's CDR3 is CASRKQTSMSYEQYF. For the CDR3, the DNA is TGTGCCAGTAGGAAACAGACCTCTATGTCCTACGAGCAGTACTTC.